This entry concerns a single TCR beta chain. Its antigen is not identified. This CDR3 has 11 residues. V lost 5 bases and J 11 bases, leaving 11 bases between the germline ends. Germline-derived CDR1 and CDR2 are SGHDT and YYEEEE. Thawed PBMCs were FACS-sorted into unstimulated CD4+CD25+CD127- regulatory T cells, CD4+CD25- non-regulatory cells, CD4 and CD8 cells. Assay used: immunoSEQ multiplex PCR; TCRdb lists only in-frame clones, some missing. The table has about 73,000 clones, around 90% seen once. The sample is drawn from a study of Tregs in tolerant kidney transplant recipients. Whole-study results and caveats: For some patients, primers changed over time, blocking nucleotide-level comparison. Biological reproducibility was not directly addressed, but technical replication error appeared minimal.

The J gene is TRBJ2-1, the V gene TRBV5-6, with D possibly being TRBD2 (5 bases). The input for sequencing was Tregs from blood, taken before the transplant. This clonotype originated in a human donor who received a combined kidney and bone marrow transplant. The CDR3 nucleotides are TGTGCCAGCAGATTTGAGGGAAAGCAGTTCTTC. This sequence encodes CASRFEGKQFF.